This T cell receptor beta chain was recovered during a study of blood T cell repertoires in COVID-19. Study summary: Samples came from the United States, Italy and Spain, spanning acute and convalescent COVID-19. PBMCs, B-cell-depleted T cells, or T cells provided the cDNA or gDNA that made up the material.

The count of this clone is one. Libraries were prepared by immunoSEQ multiplex PCR; TCRdb keeps only in-frame clonotypes and omits some of them. The table lists 160,000 or so clones, around 81% of them singletons. The CDR3 contains 13 residues. Trimming at V came to 11 bases and at J to 5 bases, leaving 11 bases not matched to a gene. Participants had their cohort set by participant-reported clinical history. Material: PBMCs or T cells enriched from blood (not recorded which). The chain recombines TRBV12-3 or TRBV12-4 with TRBJ2-5; TRBD2 aligns across 7 bases. The sequence came from a man in his forties who had recovered from COVID-19. As DNA, the CDR3 is TGTGCCTCTAGACTAGCAGAATGGGAGACCCAGTACTTC. Its translation: CASRLAEWETQYF.